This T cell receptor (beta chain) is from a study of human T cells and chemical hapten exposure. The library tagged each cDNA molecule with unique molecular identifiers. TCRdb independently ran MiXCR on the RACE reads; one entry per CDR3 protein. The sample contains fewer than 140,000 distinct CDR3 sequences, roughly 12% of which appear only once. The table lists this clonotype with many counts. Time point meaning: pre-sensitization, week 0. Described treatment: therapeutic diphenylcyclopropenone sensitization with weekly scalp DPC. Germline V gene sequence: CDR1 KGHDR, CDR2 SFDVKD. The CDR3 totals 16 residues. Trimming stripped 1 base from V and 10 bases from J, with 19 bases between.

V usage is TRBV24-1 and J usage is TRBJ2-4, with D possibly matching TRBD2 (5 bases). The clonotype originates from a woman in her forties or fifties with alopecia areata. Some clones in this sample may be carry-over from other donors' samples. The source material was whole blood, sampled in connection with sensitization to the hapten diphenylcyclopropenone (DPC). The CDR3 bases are TGTGCCACCAGTGATTTTTCTAGTGCGGGCCAGGAAATTCAGTACTTC. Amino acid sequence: CATSDFSSAGQEIQYF.